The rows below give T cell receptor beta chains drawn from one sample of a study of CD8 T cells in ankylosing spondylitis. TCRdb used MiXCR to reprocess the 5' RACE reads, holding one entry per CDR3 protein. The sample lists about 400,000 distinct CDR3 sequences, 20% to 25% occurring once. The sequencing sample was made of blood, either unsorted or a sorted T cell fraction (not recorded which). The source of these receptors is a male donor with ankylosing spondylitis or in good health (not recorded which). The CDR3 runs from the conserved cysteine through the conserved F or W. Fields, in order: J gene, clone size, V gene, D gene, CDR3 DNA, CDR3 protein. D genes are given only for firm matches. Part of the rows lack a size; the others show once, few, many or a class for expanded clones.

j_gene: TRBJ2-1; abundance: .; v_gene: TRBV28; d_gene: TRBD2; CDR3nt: TGTGCCAGCAGCCTGACCGGACTAGCGGGGTATGAGCAGTTCTTC; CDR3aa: CASSLTGLAGYEQFF
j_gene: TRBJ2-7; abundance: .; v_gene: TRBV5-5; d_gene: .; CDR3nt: TGTGCCAGCAGCTCGTGGGGGAACTACGAGCAGTACTTC; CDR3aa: CASSSWGNYEQYF
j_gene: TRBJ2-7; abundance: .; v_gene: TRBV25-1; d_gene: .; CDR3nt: TGTGCCAGCAGTGATAGCGGACTAACCTACGAGCAGTACTTC; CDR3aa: CASSDSGLTYEQYF
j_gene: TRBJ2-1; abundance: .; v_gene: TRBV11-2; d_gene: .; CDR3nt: TGTGCCAGCAGCTTAGAAGGCGGACAGAGAAAATACAATGAGCAGTTCTTC; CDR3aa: CASSLEGGQRKYNEQFF
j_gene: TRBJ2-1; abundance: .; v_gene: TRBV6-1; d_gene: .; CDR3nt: TGTGCCAGCAGTGAAGTTGGGCCAGGAAAAAATGAGCAGTTCTTC; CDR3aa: CASSEVGPGKNEQFF
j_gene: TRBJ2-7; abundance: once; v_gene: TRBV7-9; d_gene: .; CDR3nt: TGTGCCAGCAGCCGCAGGGGGAGGGCCGAGCAGTACTTC; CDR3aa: CASSRRGRAEQYF
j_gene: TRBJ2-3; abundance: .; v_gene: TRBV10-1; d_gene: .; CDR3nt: TGCGCCAGCAGCGCCTCTGGAAGGGGCTCAGATACGCAGTATTTT; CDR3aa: CASSASGRGSDTQYF
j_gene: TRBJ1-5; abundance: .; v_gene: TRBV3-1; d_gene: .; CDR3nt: TGTGCCAGCAGCCCCCGGGGGAGTCAGCCCCAGCATTTT; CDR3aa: CASSPRGSQPQHF
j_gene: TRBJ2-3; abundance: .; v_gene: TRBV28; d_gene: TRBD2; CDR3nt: TGTGCCAGCAGTTTCCGGTTAGCGGGGACAGATACGCAGTATTTT; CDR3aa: CASSFRLAGTDTQYF
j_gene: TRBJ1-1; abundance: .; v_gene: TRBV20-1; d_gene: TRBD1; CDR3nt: TGCAGTGCCCCCACAGGGGGCACTGAAGCTTTCTTT; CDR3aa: CSAPTGGTEAFF
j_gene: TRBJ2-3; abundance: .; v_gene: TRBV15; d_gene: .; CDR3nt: TGTGCCACCAGCAGAGGGATTAGCACAGATACGCAGTATTTT; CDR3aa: CATSRGISTDTQYF
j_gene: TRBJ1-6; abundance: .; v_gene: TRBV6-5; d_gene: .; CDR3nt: TGTGCCAGCAGTTACGCGGGAGGGTTAAATTCACCCCTCCACTTT; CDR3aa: CASSYAGGLNSPLHF
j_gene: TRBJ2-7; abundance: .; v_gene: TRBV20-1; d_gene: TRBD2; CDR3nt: TGCAGTGCTAGTAGGGCTAGCGGAAATTACGAGCAGTACTTC; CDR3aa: CSASRASGNYEQYF
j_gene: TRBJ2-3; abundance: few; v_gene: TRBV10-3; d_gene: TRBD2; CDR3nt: TGTGCCATCAGTGAGTCGGGGACTAGCGGGGCAGATACGCAGTATTTT; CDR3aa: CAISESGTSGADTQYF
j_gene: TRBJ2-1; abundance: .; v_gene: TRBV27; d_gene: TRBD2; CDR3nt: TGTGCCAGCAGTCTATCAGCGGGGGCCCACTCCTACAATGAGCAGTTCTTC; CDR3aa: CASSLSAGAHSYNEQFF
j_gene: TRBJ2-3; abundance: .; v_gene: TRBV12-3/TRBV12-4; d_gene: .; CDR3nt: TGTGCCAGCAGTTTTAACAGGGAGGCAGATACGCAGTATTTT; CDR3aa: CASSFNREADTQYF
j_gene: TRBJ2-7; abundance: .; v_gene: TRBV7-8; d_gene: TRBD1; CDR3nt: TGTGCCAGCAGCTCCGCCACAACAGGGGGGTGGTCCTACGAGCAGTACTTC; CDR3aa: CASSSATTGGWSYEQYF
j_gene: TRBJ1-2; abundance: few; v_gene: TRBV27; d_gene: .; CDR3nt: TGTGCCAGCGGATTGCCCCGTGGAGGGTATGGCTACACCTTC; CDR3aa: CASGLPRGGYGYTF
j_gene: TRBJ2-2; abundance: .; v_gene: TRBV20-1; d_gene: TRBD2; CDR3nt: TGCAGTGCCCGGGAGGGGCAGGGCGGAACCGGGGAGCTGTTTTTT; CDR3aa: CSAREGQGGTGELFF
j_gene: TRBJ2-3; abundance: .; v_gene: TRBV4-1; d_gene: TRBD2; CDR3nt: TGCGCCAGCAGCCAAACCCTAGCGGGGGGGTGGGGCACGCAGTATTTT; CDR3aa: CASSQTLAGGWGTQYF
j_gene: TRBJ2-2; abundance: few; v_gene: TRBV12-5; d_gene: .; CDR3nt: TGTGCTAGTGGTCGCAAGACTGATACCGGGGAGCTGTTTTTT; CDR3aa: CASGRKTDTGELFF
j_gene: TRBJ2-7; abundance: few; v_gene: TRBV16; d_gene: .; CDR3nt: TGTGCCAGCAGCCAGGGGCCCTACTACGAGCAGTACTTC; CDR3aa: CASSQGPYYEQYF
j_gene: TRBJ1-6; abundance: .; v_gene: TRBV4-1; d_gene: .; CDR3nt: TGCGCCAGCAGCCAAGTGCTGGGAGGGAGTTCACCCCTCCACTTT; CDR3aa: CASSQVLGGSSPLHF
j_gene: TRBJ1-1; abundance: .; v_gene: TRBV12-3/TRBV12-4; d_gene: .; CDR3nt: TGTGCCAGCAGTCCATCGGCAGGGTGGAACACTGAAGCTTTCTTT; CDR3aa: CASSPSAGWNTEAFF
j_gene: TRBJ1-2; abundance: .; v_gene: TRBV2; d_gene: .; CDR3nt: TGTGCCAGCAGTGTATGGGGGCTTGAGTATGGCTACACCTTC; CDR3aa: CASSVWGLEYGYTF
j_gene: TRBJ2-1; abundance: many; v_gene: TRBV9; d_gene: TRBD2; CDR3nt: TGTGCCAGCAGCCCCCGGACTAGCGGGCCCTACAATGAGCAGTTCTTC; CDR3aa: CASSPRTSGPYNEQFF
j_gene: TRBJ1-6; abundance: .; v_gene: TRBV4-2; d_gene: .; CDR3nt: TGTGCCAGCAGCCAAATTGGTGTGGGGTCTAATTCACCCCTCCACTTT; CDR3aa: CASSQIGVGSNSPLHF
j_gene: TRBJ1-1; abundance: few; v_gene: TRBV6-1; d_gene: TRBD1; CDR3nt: TGTGCCAGCAGAAAGCATGACAGGGGCACCTATCGGGACACTGAAGCTTTCTTT; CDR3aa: CASRKHDRGTYRDTEAFF
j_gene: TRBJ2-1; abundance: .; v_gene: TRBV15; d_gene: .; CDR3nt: TGTGCCACCAGCAGACGACTAGAAGTGGATGAGCAGTTCTTC; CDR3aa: CATSRRLEVDEQFF
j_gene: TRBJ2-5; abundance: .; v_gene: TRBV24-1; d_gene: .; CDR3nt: TGTGCCACCAGTGATTCTTCCCGAGGCGGTTTGGAGACCCAGTACTTC; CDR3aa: CATSDSSRGGLETQYF
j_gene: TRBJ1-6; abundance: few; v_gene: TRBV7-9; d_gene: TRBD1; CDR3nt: TGTGCCAGCAGTGGACCCGGGGACAGACCATCACCCCTCCACTTT; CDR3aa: CASSGPGDRPSPLHF
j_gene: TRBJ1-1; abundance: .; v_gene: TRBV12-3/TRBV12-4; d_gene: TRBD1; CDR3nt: TGTGCCAGCAATTCGGACAGGGGTATTGTTGTGAACACTGAAGCTTTCTTT; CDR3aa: CASNSDRGIVVNTEAFF
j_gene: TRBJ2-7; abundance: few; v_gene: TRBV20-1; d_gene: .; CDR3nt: TGCAGTGCTAGAGACTTCAGCTCCTACGAGCAGTACTTC; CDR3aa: CSARDFSSYEQYF
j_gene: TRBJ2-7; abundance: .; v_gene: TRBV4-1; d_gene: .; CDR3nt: TGCGCCAGCAGCCAAGTGGAGGGCCAGGCCTACGAGCAGTACTTC; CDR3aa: CASSQVEGQAYEQYF
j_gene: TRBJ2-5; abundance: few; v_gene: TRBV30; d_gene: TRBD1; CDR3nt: TGTGCCTGGAGTGTACTTTCGGGACAGGGTTATTTTGAGACCCAGTACTTC; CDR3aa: CAWSVLSGQGYFETQYF
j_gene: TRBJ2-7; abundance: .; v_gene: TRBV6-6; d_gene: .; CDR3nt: TGTGCCAGCAGTCTTCGGGGTTCACACGAGCAGTACTTC; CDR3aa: CASSLRGSHEQYF
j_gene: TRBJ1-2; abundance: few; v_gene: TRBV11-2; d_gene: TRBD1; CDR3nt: TGTGCCAGCAGCTTCAGGACAGGGGAGGACTATGGCTACACCTTC; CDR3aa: CASSFRTGEDYGYTF
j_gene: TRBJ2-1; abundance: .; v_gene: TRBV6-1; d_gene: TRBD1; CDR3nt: TGTGCCAGCTGTCAGACAGGGGGCTTTTGTGAGCAGTTCTTC; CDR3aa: CASCQTGGFCEQFF
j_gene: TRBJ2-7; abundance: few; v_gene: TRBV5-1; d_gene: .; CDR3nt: TGCGCCAGCAGCTTTGAGACAGCCATCTACGAGCAGTACTTC; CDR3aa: CASSFETAIYEQYF
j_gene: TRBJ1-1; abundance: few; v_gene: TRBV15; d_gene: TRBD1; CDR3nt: TGTGCCACCAGCAGGACAGGGATCACTGAAGCTTTCTTT; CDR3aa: CATSRTGITEAFF
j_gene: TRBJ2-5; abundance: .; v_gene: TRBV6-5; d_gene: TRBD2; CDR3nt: TGTGCCAGCAGTTACGTTCGGGAGGGGCCACAAGAGACCCAGTACTTC; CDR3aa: CASSYVREGPQETQYF
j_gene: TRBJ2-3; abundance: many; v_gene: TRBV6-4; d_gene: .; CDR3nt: TGTGCCAGCAGTGACTCTAGCGGCCAGGGGACAGATACGCAGTATTTT; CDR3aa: CASSDSSGQGTDTQYF
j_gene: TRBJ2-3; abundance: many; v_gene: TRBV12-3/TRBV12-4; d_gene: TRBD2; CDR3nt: TGTGCCAGCAGCTTAGCGGGGGGCACAGATACGCAGTATTTT; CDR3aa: CASSLAGGTDTQYF